A single sample is the source of the 21 T cell receptor beta chains below, sequenced in a study of T cell repertoires in ileal Crohn's disease. TCRdb keeps only in-frame clones here, not all; method: immunoSEQ multiplex PCR. This table holds about 14,000 clones, 65% to 85% found once. The sample comprised ileal tissue. The source of these receptors is an adult with Crohn's disease.

The chain has TRBV6-5 and TRBJ1-2; 10 bases map to TRBD1. Germline V gene sequence: CDR1 MNHEY, CDR2 SVGAGI. Unmatched junction bases numbered 9, after V lost 6 bases and J lost 8 bases. CDR3 size: 14 residues. CDR3 amino acids: CASRPPGQGKGYTF. The CDR3, as DNA: TGTGCCAGCAGACCTCCGGGACAGGGGAAAGGCTACACCTTC.

The V gene is TRBV7-9, the J gene TRBJ2-1, with 10 bases fitting TRBD1. The CDR3 contains 17 residues. The germline gives CDR1 SEHNR, CDR2 FQNEAQ (reference sequence). V lost 4 bases, J lost 8 bases, and 14 bases stayed unmatched. CDR3 coding DNA: TGTGCCAGCAGCTCCCGGACCGGGACAGGGGTAACCGATGAGCAGTTCTTC. This encodes CASSSRTGTGVTDEQFF.

The V gene is TRBV27, the J gene TRBJ1-2, with no clear D. The V gene's germline CDR1 is MNHEY and CDR2 SMNVEV (reference sequence). V lost 5 bases and J 2 bases, leaving 15 bases between the germline ends. The CDR3 covers 15 residues. The CDR3 here is CASSPTPAVNYGYTF. The CDR3 DNA reads as TGTGCCAGCAGTCCCACTCCCGCGGTAAACTATGGCTACACCTTC.

The chain recombines TRBV2 with TRBJ1-5; 7 bases match TRBD1. The V and J ends lost 6 bases and 4 bases, in that order; junction bases with no gene match: 3. The CDR3 runs 13 residues. Germline V CDR1 and CDR2: SNHLY, FYNNEI. This CDR3 is CASSDRENQPQHF. The DNA for the CDR3 is TGTGCCAGCAGCGACAGGGAAAATCAGCCCCAGCATTTT.

The chain carries TRBV29-1 and TRBJ1-3; 7 positions match TRBD1. The CDR3 loop spans 13 amino acids. J lost 4 bases, V lost 7 bases, and 7 bases had no gene match. The V gene's germline CDR1 is SQVTM and CDR2 ANQGSEA. In DNA form, the CDR3 reads TGCAGCGCAGAGGGGGCGGCCGGAAACACCATATATTTT. This translates into CSAEGAAGNTIYF.

The chain joins TRBV4-2 to TRBJ2-2; TRBD2 matches 7 bases. This CDR3 has 16 residues. Per the germline V gene, CDR1 is LGHNA and CDR2 is YNFKEQ. V gave up 0 bases and J gave up 1 base; unmatched junction bases: 2. The CDR3 bases are TGTGCCAGCAGCCAAGAGGCTAGCGGGAACACCGGGGAGCTGTTTTTT. Translated, it gives CASSQEASGNTGELFF.

The rearrangement uses TRBV5-1 and TRBJ2-5; possible D gene TRBD2, 5 bases. The CDR3 is 13 residues long. V gave up 4 bases and J gave up 2 bases, with 9 bases separating them. Germline CDR1 reads SGHRS; CDR2 reads YFSETQ. The CDR3 is CASSPGLQETQYF. The CDR3 DNA is TGCGCCAGCAGCCCCGGACTTCAAGAGACCCAGTACTTC. Combining the CDR3 with reference TRBV5-1 and TRBJ2-5 gives the whole variable domain KAGVTQTPRYLIKTRGQQVTLSCSPISGHRSVSWYQQTPGQGLQFLFEYFSETQRNKGNFPGRFSGRQFSNSRSEMNVSTLELGDSALYLCASSPGLQETQYFGPGTRLLVL.

V usage is TRBV2 and J usage is TRBJ1-3; D unclear. Germline loops: CDR1 SNHLY, CDR2 FYNNEI. This CDR3 comprises 14 residues. V was clipped by 8 bases and J by 0 bases, with 11 bases between them. The CDR3, as DNA: TGTGCCAGCCAATGGTACAGCTCTGGAAACACCATATATTTT. Protein sequence: CASQWYSSGNTIYF.

The rearrangement links TRBV6-5 to TRBJ2-7; TRBD2 agrees at 9 bases. The CDR3 has 16 residues. V was pared by 2 bases and J by 4 bases, with 9 bases of the junction left unmatched. Germline CDR1 and CDR2: MNHEY and SVGAGI. CDR3 sequence: CASSYSGGLALYEQYF. The CDR3 nucleotides are TGTGCCAGCAGTTACAGCGGGGGACTAGCTCTTTACGAGCAGTACTTC.

In its sample, this clone ranks as medium-sized (0.01 to 0.1%). The rearrangement uses TRBV30 and TRBJ1-2; D is possibly TRBD1 (6 bases). Germline assignment: CDR1 GTSNPN and CDR2 SVGIG (reference sequence). CDR3 length equals 14 residues. Trimming left V 3 bases short and J 5 bases short, with 16 bases between. The chain's CDR3 is CAWSHGRGIYGYTF. CDR3 bases: TGTGCCTGGAGCCATGGGAGGGGGATATATGGCTACACCTTC.

The chain joins TRBV5-1 to TRBJ2-3; TRBD2 matches at 8 bases. V was clipped by 5 bases and J by 6 bases; unmatched bases: 2. The germline V gene has CDR1 SGHRS and CDR2 YFSETQ. The CDR3 is made up of 12 amino acids. For the CDR3, the DNA is TGCGCCAGCAGGCGCGGGGGGGATACGCAGTATTTT. It yields the protein CASRRGGDTQYF.

This chain uses TRBV6-5 with TRBJ2-7; 8 bases are shared with TRBD1. This CDR3 is built from 15 residues. V shed 6 bases and J 4 bases; nucleotides not matched to a gene: 11. Germline CDR1 and CDR2: MNHEY and SVGAGI. CDR3 nucleotides: TGTGCCAGCAGAGCATCTCACAGGGGGAATTACGAGCAGTACTTC. It encodes CASRASHRGNYEQYF.

The chain employs TRBV4-1 and TRBJ2-2; tentative D call: TRBD1 (5 bases). CDR3 length: 12 amino acids. Germline V gene lookup returns CDR1 MGHRA and CDR2 YSYEKL. V gave up 4 bases and J gave up 5 bases, with 5 bases separating them. The CDR3 region is CASSPGTGELFF. CDR3 nucleotide sequence: TGCGCCAGCAGCCCAGGGACCGGGGAGCTGTTTTTT.

The V gene is TRBV5-4, the J gene TRBJ1-2; D is perhaps TRBD1 (6 bases). The CDR3 consists of 15 residues. Germline loops: CDR1 SGHNT, CDR2 YYREEE (reference sequence). The ends were cut back, 4 bases at V and 0 bases at J, with 13 bases in the middle. The CDR3 is CASSDGQTANYGYTF. In nucleotides, the CDR3 is TGTGCCAGCAGCGACGGACAGACTGCTAACTATGGCTACACCTTC.

This clone was counted between two and nine times. The V gene is TRBV5-5, the J gene TRBJ1-1; D is undetermined. Looked up from germline, CDR1 is SGHKS and CDR2 is YYEKEE (reference sequence). Trimming removed 4 bases at V and 5 bases at J, with 12 bases between. The CDR3 has 13 residues. The CDR3 reads CASSPITRTEAFF. For the CDR3, the DNA is TGTGCCAGCAGCCCCATTACTCGGACTGAAGCTTTCTTT.

The genes are TRBV30 and TRBJ2-7; TRBD1 is a possible D gene (6 bases). The CDR3 is 12 residues long. Germline V CDR1 and CDR2: GTSNPN, SVGIG (reference sequence). Trimming cost V 3 bases and J 3 bases, with 9 bases left between them. The CDR3 protein is CAWRDRYYEQYF. For the CDR3, the DNA is TGTGCCTGGAGGGACAGATACTACGAGCAGTACTTC.

Only one count was recorded for this clone. The rearrangement uses TRBV5-1 and TRBJ2-5; 7 bases align to TRBD2. CDR3 length: 14 amino acids. With 3 bases clipped from V and 2 bases from J, the junction kept 4 bases outside the gene matches. CDR1 and CDR2 (germline): SGHRS, YFSETQ. CDR3 DNA: TGCGCCAGCAGCTCCCCAGCGGGACAAGAGACCCAGTACTTC. Amino acids: CASSSPAGQETQYF.

The rearrangement links TRBV5-4 to TRBJ2-6; TRBD1 matches at 8 bases. Per germline, CDR1 SGHNT and CDR2 YYREEE (reference sequence). J gave up 4 bases and V 4 bases, and 10 bases lay outside the gene matches. The CDR3 sequence is 17 residues long. The CDR3 is CASSLRVGQAGANVLTF. The CDR3 region has the DNA TGTGCCAGCAGCCTTCGGGTGGGACAGGCAGGGGCCAACGTCCTGACTTTC.

This chain joins TRBV18 and TRBJ1-3; weak D call: TRBD1 (5 bases). Germline values: CDR1 KGHSH, CDR2 LQKENI. The CDR3 covers 14 residues. V lost 4 bases, J lost 3 bases, and 10 bases lay in between. The CDR3 DNA sequence: TGTGCCAGCTCACTCGGGGGAATTGGAAACACCATATATTTT. Translating it yields CASSLGGIGNTIYF.

The chain joins TRBV27 to TRBJ2-3; 13 positions match TRBD2. With V trimmed by 6 bases and J by 1 base, 16 bases remained unmatched. CDR3 length: 20 amino acids. Germline V gene lookup returns CDR1 MNHEY and CDR2 SMNVEV (reference sequence). The CDR3 sequence: CASRSETSGRPRLGTDTQYF. The CDR3 nucleotides are TGTGCCAGCAGATCCGAGACTAGCGGGAGGCCTCGCTTGGGCACAGATACGCAGTATTTT.

V gene TRBV7-8 combines with J gene TRBJ2-7, with 7 bases lining up with TRBD1. Trimming at V came to 1 base and at J to 4 bases, leaving 10 bases not matched to a gene. Germline V lookup: CDR1 SGHVS, CDR2 FQNEAQ. The CDR3 covers 16 residues. CDR3 nucleotide sequence: TGTGCCAGCAGCTTAGAGGTGGCAGGGGGTTGGTACGAGCAGTACTTC. This gives the protein CASSLEVAGGWYEQYF.